Listed here are 9 T cell receptor beta chains from one sample, sequenced in a study of blood T cell repertoires in COVID-19. Libraries were prepared by immunoSEQ multiplex PCR; TCRdb keeps only in-frame clonotypes and omits some of them. The profile shows about 300,000 clones, roughly 90% of them singletons. What was sequenced was PBMCs or T cells enriched from blood (not recorded which). The receptors shown here come from a woman aged 18-35 years with acute COVID-19.

The CDR3 sequence: CASSVASSGRARNNEQFF. CDR3 nucleotides: TGTGCCAGCAGCGTAGCTTCTAGCGGGAGGGCCCGGAACAATGAGCAGTTCTTC. The chain links TRBV9 to TRBJ2-1; 12 bases match TRBD2. The CDR3 is made up of 18 amino acids. Germline V lookup: CDR1 SGDLS, CDR2 YYNGEE. V gave up 0 bases and J gave up 5 bases; unmatched junction bases: 9.

This chain uses TRBV5-5 with TRBJ2-3; 7 bases line up with TRBD2. The V gene end was trimmed by 6 bases and the J gene end by 2 bases; junction bases not matched to a gene: 6. Germline assignment: CDR1 SGHKS and CDR2 YYEKEE (reference sequence). The CDR3 runs 14 residues. CDR3 bases: TGTGCCAGCACCAGGGAGGGATACACAGATACGCAGTATTTT. Protein product: CASTREGYTDTQYF.

The rearrangement uses TRBV29-1 and TRBJ2-2; perhaps TRBD2 as D (6 bases). The germline V and J ends were trimmed by 7 bases and 1 base, with 13 bases remaining between them. Per the germline V gene, CDR1 is SQVTM and CDR2 is ANQGSEA. CDR3 size: 14 residues. The CDR3 sequence: CSGYLAQNTGELFF. CDR3 DNA sequence: TGCAGCGGATATCTAGCGCAGAACACCGGGGAGCTGTTTTTT.

This clone was detected only a few times. The rearrangement links TRBV18 to TRBJ2-2, with 7 bases that match TRBD1. Germline V lookup: CDR1 KGHSH, CDR2 LQKENI. This CDR3 spans 14 amino acids. The trim removed 6 bases at V and 7 bases at J, leaving 8 bases unmatched. The CDR3 bases are TGTGCCAGCTCCCTCCAGGGGGAGAGCGGGGAGCTGTTTTTT. Translated: CASSLQGESGELFF.

The CDR3 loop reads CASSLQTSDQETQYF. The CDR3 DNA is TGCGCCAGCAGCTTACAGACTAGCGACCAAGAGACCCAGTACTTC. The V and J genes are TRBV5-1 and TRBJ2-5, with 8 bases matching TRBD2. The V segment lost 2 bases and the J segment 0 bases; nucleotides outside the gene matches: 3. Per germline, CDR1 SGHRS and CDR2 YFSETQ. The CDR3 runs 15 residues.

This clone is a singleton in its sample. The chain recombines TRBV19 with TRBJ2-3; 12 nucleotides align to TRBD2. Germline V CDR1 and CDR2: LNHDA, SQIVND (reference sequence). There are 15 residues in the CDR3. J gave up 4 bases and V 5 bases, and 4 bases lay outside the gene matches. CDR3 sequence (DNA): TGTGCCAGTAGTCGACTAGCGGGAGTCGCAGATACGCAGTATTTT. The encoded protein is CASSRLAGVADTQYF.

V gene TRBV9 combines with J gene TRBJ2-7, with a tentative D call TRBD1 (5 bases). The CDR3 consists of 14 residues. Germline V CDR1 and CDR2: SGDLS, YYNGEE. The V end was cut by 0 bases, the J end by 6 bases, with 13 bases between. The CDR3, as DNA: TGTGCCAGCAGCGTAGAGCACTCCCAGGGCGAGCAGTACTTC. This codes for CASSVEHSQGEQYF. Using reference TRBV9 and TRBJ2-7 for the parts outside the CDR3, the full variable domain is DSGVTQTPKHLITATGQRVTLRCSPRSGDLSVYWYQQSLDQGLQFLIQYYNGEERAKGNILERFSAQQFPDLHSELNLSSLELGDSALYFCASSVEHSQGEQYFGPGTRLTVT.

This sequence joins TRBV5-6 and TRBJ2-5; TRBD2 matches 12 bases. After removal of 0 bases from V and 4 bases from J, the junction contained 4 bases not matched to a gene. The CDR3 consists of 16 residues. The germline gives CDR1 SGHDT, CDR2 YYEEEE. DNA of the CDR3: TGTGCCAGCAGCTTGGCCAGGGGACTAGCGGGAGAGACCCAGTACTTC. It specifies CASSLARGLAGETQYF.

This clone was seen once. This sequence joins TRBV5-1 and TRBJ2-7; a possible D gene is TRBD2 (5 bases). Trimming shortened V by 0 bases and J by 4 bases, and 11 bases separated the two germline ends. Germline CDR1 and CDR2: SGHRS and YFSETQ. The CDR3 runs to 14 residues. CDR3 nucleotide sequence: TGCGCCAGCAGCTTGGGTACTAGGTTGTACGAGCAGTACTTC. This encodes CASSLGTRLYEQYF. The variable domain in full, with the rest retrieved from reference TRBV5-1 and TRBJ2-7, is KAGVTQTPRYLIKTRGQQVTLSCSPISGHRSVSWYQQTPGQGLQFLFEYFSETQRNKGNFPGRFSGRQFSNSRSEMNVSTLELGDSALYLCASSLGTRLYEQYFGPGTRLTVT.